The T cell receptor beta chain under discussion was sequenced for a study of CD8+ T cells in alopecia areata. Study-wide results and caveats: Between patients, shared TCR sequences were less clear than in mice. This was possibly due in part to HLA diversity in the patient population. Scalp sample data also include resident alphabeta T cells from normal skin. Higher clonality was seen in lesional scalp than in normal scalp, especially in alopecia totalis/universalis.

Germline CDR1 and CDR2: SGHDT and YYEEEE. V was trimmed by 1 base and J by 5 bases, leaving 10 bases between them. The CDR3 runs 13 residues. cDNA prepared by RNA extraction and subsequent reverse transcription served as the template for sequencing. Only in-frame clones appear in the TCRdb table, and some are missing; sequencing was by immunoSEQ multiplex PCR. The sample consists of 200,000 or so clones, more than 50% of them appearing once. Cell sorting was applied to PBMCs, and CD4+ and CD8+ T cells were collected. A note on this clone: Its specificity is not known.

This clonotype originated in a human donor in good health. V and J are TRBV5-6 and TRBJ2-7; weak D call: TRBD1 (5 bases). The specimen was CD8+ T cells sorted from blood. The CDR3 sequence: CASSLSQGDEQYF. The CDR3 bases are TGTGCCAGCAGCTTGAGTCAGGGTGACGAGCAGTACTTC.